A single sample is the source of the 10 T cell receptor beta chains below, sequenced in a study of shared clonotypes between healthy human individuals. Profiling relied on immunoSEQ multiplex PCR, and the TCRdb table lists in-frame clones only, not all of them. The repertoire has under 2,000,000 clones, approximately 95% of them found once; the top ten carry 1.2%. Terminally differentiated effector memory CD45RA+ cells were left out of the naive CD8 fraction, which was CD45RO-negative and positively selected for CCR7. Sequenced sample: naive CD8+ T cells sorted from blood. The receptor set was obtained from a man between 18 and 35 years old in good health.

The chain recombines TRBV11-2 with TRBJ2-5; D assignment may be TRBD1 or TRBD2 (6 bases each). V lost 3 bases to trimming and J lost 1 base, with 15 bases between them. The CDR3 runs to 16 residues. CDR1 and CDR2 from the germline V gene are SGHAT and FQNNGV. DNA for the CDR3: TGTGCCAGCAGCTTTTCGGGGGCGTGGGCCCAAGAGACCCAGTACTTC. It codes for CASSFSGAWAQETQYF.

This clone came up a few times. The chain couples TRBV19 to TRBJ1-2, with no clear D. Germline CDR1 and CDR2: LNHDA and SQIVND (reference sequence). This CDR3 is 12 amino acids long. The V gene lost 0 bases and the J gene lost 2 bases, with 1 base spanning the gap. CDR3 nucleotides: TGTGCCAGTAGTATAGAAAACTATGGCTACACCTTC. Amino acids: CASSIENYGYTF.

The V gene is TRBV10-3, the J gene TRBJ2-1, with D maybe TRBD1 (5 bases). CDR1 and CDR2 from the germline V gene are ENHRY and SYGVKD. The germline V and J ends were trimmed by 3 bases and 5 bases, with 14 bases remaining between them. CDR3 length: 15 residues. The CDR3 nucleotides read TGTGCCATCAGTGATCAGGGCGGAGTACACAATGAGCAGTTCTTC. Translation gives CAISDQGGVHNEQFF.

The CDR3 here is CASSLLGATGNTIYF. The CDR3 DNA is TGTGCCAGCAGTTTACTGGGGGCGACAGGAAACACCATATATTTT. The chain carries TRBV27 and TRBJ1-3; D perhaps matches TRBD1 (6 bases). The CDR3 runs to 15 residues. Trimming removed 2 bases at V and 4 bases at J, with 12 bases between. The germline V gene encodes CDR1 MNHEY and CDR2 SMNVEV (reference sequence).

The CDR3 reads CASSVGFGRNEQYF. DNA of the CDR3: TGTGCCAGCAGCGTAGGGTTTGGCCGGAACGAGCAGTACTTC. The V and J genes are TRBV9 and TRBJ2-7; no definite D call. Germline V gene lookup returns CDR1 SGDLS and CDR2 YYNGEE. The CDR3 has 14 amino acids. The V gene lost 0 bases and the J gene lost 5 bases, with 12 bases spanning the gap.

The V and J genes are TRBV5-1 and TRBJ1-4, with a possible D match to TRBD1 (5 bases). V was pared by 1 base and J by 8 bases, with 15 bases between. The CDR3 sequence is 15 residues long. CDR1 is SGHRS, CDR2 YFSETQ, per germline. The CDR3 here is CASSLWGDRGEKLFF. The CDR3 region has the DNA TGCGCCAGCAGCTTGTGGGGGGATCGGGGCGAAAAACTGTTTTTT. The complete variable domain, with remaining parts taken from reference TRBV5-1 and TRBJ1-4, reads KAGVTQTPRYLIKTRGQQVTLSCSPISGHRSVSWYQQTPGQGLQFLFEYFSETQRNKGNFPGRFSGRQFSNSRSEMNVSTLELGDSALYLCASSLWGDRGEKLFFGSGTQLSVL.

The CDR3 DNA is TGTGCCAGCAGCTTACCACTGCCAGGGACCCAGTACTTC. This translates into CASSLPLPGTQYF. The rearrangement joins TRBV7-9 to TRBJ2-5, with D hard to call. The CDR3 spans 13 residues. Trimming cost V 2 bases and J 7 bases, with 11 bases left between them. Per germline, CDR1 SEHNR and CDR2 FQNEAQ (reference sequence).

J is TRBJ1-5 and V is TRBV2, with D possibly being TRBD1 (5 bases). The germline gives CDR1 SNHLY, CDR2 FYNNEI. V shed 2 bases and J shed 7 bases, with 15 bases lying between them. The CDR3 is 15 residues long. CDR3 sequence (DNA): TGTGCCAGCAGTGAACATCAGGGAGTAGGGCAGCCCCAGCATTTT. Amino acid sequence: CASSEHQGVGQPQHF. The variable domain in full, completed from reference TRBV2 and TRBJ1-5, reads EPEVTQTPSHQVTQMGQEVILRCVPISNHLYFYWYRQILGQKVEFLVSFYNNEISEKSEIFDDQFSVERPDGSNFTLKIRSTKLEDSAMYFCASSEHQGVGQPQHFGDGTRLSIL.

The V gene is TRBV5-4, the J gene TRBJ2-7; 9 positions match TRBD2. Germline assignment: CDR1 SGHNT and CDR2 YYREEE (reference sequence). The CDR3 is made up of 13 amino acids. Losses at the gene ends were 9 bases for V and 0 bases for J; bases not matched to a gene: 4. In nucleotides, the CDR3 is TGTGCCACCGCGACTAGCGGCTCCTACGAGCAGTACTTC. Amino acids: CATATSGSYEQYF.

The J gene is TRBJ2-7, the V gene TRBV4-2; 7 positions agree with TRBD2. J lost 2 bases, V lost 5 bases, and 6 bases had no gene match. Per germline, CDR1 LGHNA and CDR2 YNFKEQ. The CDR3 totals 14 residues. In DNA, the CDR3 is TGTGCCAGCAGCGTACCGGGACTAACCTACGAGCAGTACTTC. Protein: CASSVPGLTYEQYF.